These 20 T cell receptor beta chains were all obtained from the same sample, sequenced in a study of vaccination effects on CD4 cells after COVID-19. Their cognate antigens are unknown. TCRdb's copy holds only in-frame clones and misses some; the assay was immunoSEQ multiplex PCR. The sample records fewer than 85,000 clones, around three quarters being singletons. After expansion with viral peptide pools in the ViraFEST assay, antigen-specific CD4+ T cells were sequenced. Investigators separated out CD4+ T cells once around eleven days of culture had passed. Participants were given two doses of BNT162b2 or mRNA-1273 vaccine. Sequences were derived from CD4+ T cells from PBMCs cultured with HCoV-OC43 spike peptides, sampled after COVID-19 vaccination. Subset of the sample: HCoV-OC43 spike overlapping peptide pool stimulation. Source of these receptors: a human donor who received a COVID-19 vaccine.

V is TRBV2 and J is TRBJ1-2, with D hard to call. Between the trimmed V and J ends, which lost 2 bases and 4 bases, there was a span of 8 bases. The CDR3 has 13 amino acids. The germline V gene encodes CDR1 SNHLY and CDR2 FYNNEI. The CDR3 coding sequence is TGTGCCAGCAGTGAAAGGGTATCCTATGGCTACACCTTC. Its protein product is CASSERVSYGYTF.

The chain is built from TRBV5-8 and TRBJ2-5, with D possibly TRBD1 on 6 matching bases. This CDR3 is built from 16 residues. Trimming cost V 4 bases and J 5 bases, with 21 bases left between them. CDR1 SGHTS and CDR2 YDEGEE come from the germline V gene. The CDR3 bases are TGTGCCAGCAGCAAGTCCGCCCAGGGGAAAAGGGAGACCCAGTACTTC. This codes for CASSKSAQGKRETQYF.

In this sample, this clone turned up a few times. The chain combines TRBV9 with TRBJ2-2, with D possibly TRBD1 on 5 matching bases. This CDR3 comprises 14 residues. From germline, CDR1 is SGDLS and CDR2 YYNGEE. Trimming stripped 0 bases from V and 4 bases from J, with 7 bases between. The DNA for the CDR3 is TGTGCCAGCAGCGTAGTAAGGGGCACCGGGGAGCTGTTTTTT. The encoded protein is CASSVVRGTGELFF. The whole variable domain, remainder taken from reference TRBV9 and TRBJ2-2, is DSGVTQTPKHLITATGQRVTLRCSPRSGDLSVYWYQQSLDQGLQFLIQYYNGEERAKGNILERFSAQQFPDLHSELNLSSLELGDSALYFCASSVVRGTGELFFGEGSRLTVL.

The gene calls are TRBV7-9 and TRBJ1-1; 7 bases are a match to TRBD1. Germline CDR1 is SEHNR and CDR2 is FQNEAQ (reference sequence). Trimming cost V 6 bases and J 1 base; bases outside gene matches: 2. The CDR3 contains 13 residues. The CDR3 reads CASRGQANTEAFF. CDR3 in DNA: TGTGCCAGCAGAGGACAGGCGAACACTGAAGCTTTCTTT.

The chain is built from TRBV11-1 and TRBJ2-7; 8 bases fit TRBD2. CDR3 length: 13 amino acids. Trimming took 7 bases from V and 6 from J; bases not matched to a gene: 8. Germline-derived CDR1 and CDR2 are SGHAT and FQDESV (reference sequence). The CDR3 DNA reads as TGTGCCAGCACTTTCTCCGCGGGGGGCGAGCAGTACGTC. Residues: CASTFSAGGEQYV.

The J gene is TRBJ2-7, the V gene TRBV21-1; whether TRBD2, the table's D call, matches the DNA was not checked. TRBV21-1 is shown as a pseudogene. The CDR3 is 15 residues long. This chain's CDR3 is CASSKEEGRAYEQYV. The CDR3 bases are TGTGCCAGCAGCAAAGAGGAGGGGCGGGCATACGAGCAGTACGTC.

CDR3 protein: CASLGRLSPEQFF. CDR3 nucleotides: TGTGCCAGCTTGGGACGCCTAAGTCCTGAGCAGTTCTTC. The rearrangement links TRBV27 to TRBJ2-1, with D tentatively TRBD1 or TRBD2 (5 bases each). The length of the CDR3 is 13 residues. Germline CDR1 and CDR2: MNHEY and SMNVEV (reference sequence). The V and J ends lost 8 bases and 9 bases respectively, with 17 bases between them.

This clone was detected once. V gene TRBV27 combines with J gene TRBJ2-3; D is unresolved. Trimming took 0 bases from V and 6 from J, leaving 13 bases between them. Germline CDR1 reads MNHEY; CDR2 reads SMNVEV (reference sequence). The CDR3 loop spans 15 amino acids. The CDR3 is CASSLSIPGFDTQYF. CDR3 sequence (DNA): TGTGCCAGCAGTTTATCTATTCCGGGTTTCGATACGCAGTATTTT.

This chain uses TRBV2 with TRBJ1-2; TRBD1 is a possible D gene (5 bases). This CDR3 has 14 amino acids. Trimming cost V 5 bases and J 4 bases, with 14 bases left between them. From germline, CDR1 is SNHLY and CDR2 FYNNEI. The CDR3 loop is CASSLDSSVYGYTF. The CDR3 nucleotides read TGTGCCAGCAGTCTAGACAGCTCGGTCTATGGCTACACCTTC.

The V call is TRBV2, the J call TRBJ2-7, with D maybe TRBD1 (5 bases). The CDR3 contains 14 residues. The V end lost 4 bases, the J end lost 3 bases, and 13 bases lay between the germline ends. Germline V gives CDR1 SNHLY, CDR2 FYNNEI. Written as DNA, the CDR3 is TGTGCCAGCAGTGTCGTAACAGGCGTCTACGAGCAGTACGTC. The encoded protein is CASSVVTGVYEQYV.

This clone appeared once. This sequence joins TRBV4-1 and TRBJ2-1; maybe TRBD1 (5 bases). This CDR3 contains 15 residues. V lost 1 base and J 3 bases, leaving 10 bases between the germline ends. From germline, CDR1 is MGHRA and CDR2 YSYEKL. The CDR3 reads CASSQGLQDYNEQFF. The CDR3 nucleotides read TGCGCCAGCAGCCAAGGATTACAGGACTACAATGAGCAGTTCTTC.

The V gene is TRBV6-5, the J gene TRBJ1-3, with 7 bases aligning to TRBD1. CDR3 length equals 15 residues. Germline lookup yields CDR1 MNHEY and CDR2 SVGAGI. With 2 bases clipped from V and 4 bases from J, the junction kept 5 bases outside the gene matches. The CDR3 DNA follows: TGTGCCAGCAGTTACCGGGCAGGGGGAGGAAACACCATATATTTT. It is translated as CASSYRAGGGNTIYF.

V and J are TRBV10-2 and TRBJ1-5; D perhaps matches TRBD1 (6 bases). Germline-derived CDR1 and CDR2 are WSHSY and SAAADI. V was trimmed by 8 bases and J by 0 bases, leaving 11 bases between them. The CDR3 loop spans 14 amino acids. This CDR3 is CASGGQYSNQPQHF. The CDR3 coding sequence is TGCGCCAGCGGAGGACAGTATAGCAATCAGCCCCAGCATTTT.

Worth noting for this clone: The identical CDR3 is also encoded by other nucleotide sequences in the sample. V gene TRBV2 combines with J gene TRBJ1-5; D remains ambiguous. Germline lookup yields CDR1 SNHLY and CDR2 FYNNEI. This CDR3 spans 12 amino acids. With 4 bases removed from V and 4 bases from J, the gap between germline ends came to 5 bases. The chain's CDR3 is CASSGRNQPQHF. The CDR3 DNA follows: TGTGCCAGCAGTGGCAGGAATCAGCCCCAGCATTTT.

The chain employs TRBV28 and TRBJ2-3; D remains unclear. CDR3 length: 12 residues. The germline V and J ends were trimmed by 3 bases and 5 bases, with 6 bases remaining between them. Germline V lookup: CDR1 MDHEN, CDR2 SYDVKM. CDR3 amino acids: CASSFGRDTQYF. CDR3 DNA: TGTGCCAGCAGTTTCGGACGAGATACGCAGTATTTT.

The V call is TRBV19, the J call TRBJ1-6, with D hard to call. V shed 5 bases and J shed 3 bases, with 5 bases lying between them. The CDR3 runs 13 residues. Germline V gene sequence: CDR1 LNHDA, CDR2 SQIVND (reference sequence). In nucleotides, the CDR3 is TGTGCCAGTAGTCCGTTCTATAATTCACCCCTCCACTTT. Residues: CASSPFYNSPLHF.

This clone was counted a few times. The J gene is TRBJ2-7, the V gene TRBV6-2 or TRBV6-3; the D gene is possibly TRBD2 (5 bases). The V and J ends lost 2 bases and 0 bases respectively, with 11 bases between them. Germline CDR1 MNHEY, CDR2 SVGEGT. The CDR3 extends over 15 amino acids. The CDR3 DNA is TGTGCCAGCAGTTACAAGGGAAGCGGCTCCTACGAGCAGTACGTC. Its protein product is CASSYKGSGSYEQYV.

A single count supports this clone. The CDR3 sequence is CASRGTGPLGYTF. The CDR3, as DNA: TGTGCCAGCAGGGGAACAGGGCCCCTGGGCTACACCTTC. The chain joins TRBV27 to TRBJ1-2; perhaps TRBD1 as D (6 bases). Germline V CDR1 and CDR2: MNHEY, SMNVEV (reference sequence). This CDR3 is built from 13 residues. The V and J ends lost 6 bases and 8 bases respectively, with 16 bases between them.

In this sample, this clone turned up once. This chain links TRBV5-5 with TRBJ2-5, with D tentatively TRBD1 (5 bases). The germline CDR1 and CDR2 sequences are SGHKS and YYEKEE (reference sequence). V dropped 4 bases and J dropped 7 bases, with 17 bases sitting between them. The CDR3 has 14 residues. The CDR3 DNA reads TGTGCCAGCAGCCCTACCGACAGTTACGCGACCCAGTACTTC. Amino acids: CASSPTDSYATQYF.

The chain employs TRBV7-8 and TRBJ1-5; no definite D call. Looked up from germline, CDR1 is SGHVS and CDR2 is FQNEAQ. The CDR3 extends over 15 amino acids. Between the trimmed V and J ends, which lost 5 bases and 2 bases, there was a span of 13 bases. The DNA of the CDR3 is TGTGCCAGCAGCAGTTACGGCCGAGGCAATCAGCCCCAGCATTTT. Protein: CASSSYGRGNQPQHF.